This T cell receptor beta chain was recovered during a study of Graves' ophthalmopathy and Graves' hyperthyroidism. The germline V gene encodes CDR1 SGHVS and CDR2 FQNEAQ. Trimming removed 5 bases at V and 5 bases at J, with 22 bases between. The CDR3 loop spans 16 amino acids. Investigators amplified TCR beta CDR3 regions from RNA transcripts. An opening RT-PCR round employed HTBI primers and preceded a second-round multiplex PCR. One entry per CDR3 protein, called by TCRdb with MiXCR from the multiplex PCR reads. The sample has 600,000 to 650,000 distinct CDR3 sequences; 20% to 25% are singletons. General study points: Appearing in blood as well were most expanded thyroid clonotypes above 0.001 frequency.

Over 18 months of follow-up, stable hyperthyroidism required that no ophthalmopathy appear. Hyperthyroidism was new, under 2 months, in patients aged 18 to 65. Researchers turned away patients with other autoimmune diseases, uncontrolled infections, pregnancy or lactation. As regards this clonotype: Its target is not known.

The source of this sequence is a woman between 18 and 29 years old with stable Graves' hyperthyroidism. Some clones in this sample may be carry-over from other donors' samples. Material for sequencing was peripheral blood. The chain is built from TRBV7-8 and TRBJ2-7; D remains unclear. This CDR3 reads CASSPRPRRRPDEQYF. For the CDR3, the DNA is TGTGCCAGCAGCCCCAGGCCCCGCAGGCGGCCCGACGAGCAGTACTTC.